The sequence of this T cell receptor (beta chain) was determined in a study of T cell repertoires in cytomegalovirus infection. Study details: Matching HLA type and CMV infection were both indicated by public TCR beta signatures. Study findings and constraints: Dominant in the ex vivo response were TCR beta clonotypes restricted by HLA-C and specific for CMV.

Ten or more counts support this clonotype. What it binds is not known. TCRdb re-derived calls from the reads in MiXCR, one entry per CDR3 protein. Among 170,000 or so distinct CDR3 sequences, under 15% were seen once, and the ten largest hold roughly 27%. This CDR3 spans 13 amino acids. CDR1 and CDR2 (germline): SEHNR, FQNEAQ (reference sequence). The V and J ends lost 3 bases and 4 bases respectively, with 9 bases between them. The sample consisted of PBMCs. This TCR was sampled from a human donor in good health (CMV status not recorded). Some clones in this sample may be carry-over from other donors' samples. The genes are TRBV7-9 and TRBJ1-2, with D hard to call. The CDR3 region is CASSFEGSYGYTF. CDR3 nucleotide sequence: TGTGCCAGCAGCTTTGAGGGTTCCTATGGCTACACCTTC.